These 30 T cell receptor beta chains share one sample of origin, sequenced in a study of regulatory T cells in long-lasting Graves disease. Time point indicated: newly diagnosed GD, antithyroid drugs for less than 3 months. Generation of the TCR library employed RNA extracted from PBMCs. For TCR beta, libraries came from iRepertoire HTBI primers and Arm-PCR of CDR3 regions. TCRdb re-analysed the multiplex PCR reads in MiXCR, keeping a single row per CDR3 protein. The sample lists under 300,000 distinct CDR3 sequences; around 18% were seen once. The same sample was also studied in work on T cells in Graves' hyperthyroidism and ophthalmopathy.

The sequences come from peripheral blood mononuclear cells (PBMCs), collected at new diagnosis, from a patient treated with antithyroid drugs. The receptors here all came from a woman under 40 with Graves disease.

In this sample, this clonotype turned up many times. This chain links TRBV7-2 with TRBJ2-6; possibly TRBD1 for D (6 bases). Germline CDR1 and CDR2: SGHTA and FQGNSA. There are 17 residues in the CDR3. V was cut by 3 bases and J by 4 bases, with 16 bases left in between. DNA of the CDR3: TGTGCCAGCAGCTTGACAGGCAGCGCTTCCGGGGCCAACGTCCTGACTTTC. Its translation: CASSLTGSASGANVLTF.

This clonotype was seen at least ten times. The CDR3 region is CASSSKPEQYF. The CDR3 coding sequence is TGTGCCAGCAGCTCAAAGCCCGAGCAGTACTTC. This chain connects TRBV11-2 to TRBJ2-7, with D unclear. The V end lost 4 bases, the J end lost 6 bases, and 7 bases lay between the germline ends. Germline V lookup: CDR1 SGHAT, CDR2 FQNNGV. This CDR3 has 11 amino acids.

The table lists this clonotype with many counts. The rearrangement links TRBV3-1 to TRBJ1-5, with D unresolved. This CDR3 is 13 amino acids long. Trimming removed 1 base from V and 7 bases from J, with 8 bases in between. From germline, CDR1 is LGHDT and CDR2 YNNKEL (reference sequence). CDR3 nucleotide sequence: TGTGCCAGCAGCCAAGGTTGGGAGCAGCCCCAGCATTTT. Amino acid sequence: CASSQGWEQPQHF. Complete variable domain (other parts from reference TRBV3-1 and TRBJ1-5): DTAVSQTPKYLVTQMGNDKSIKCEQNLGHDTMYWYKQDSKKFLKIMFSYNNKELIINETVPNRFSPKSPDKAHLNLHINSLELGDSAVYFCASSQGWEQPQHFGDGTRLSIL.

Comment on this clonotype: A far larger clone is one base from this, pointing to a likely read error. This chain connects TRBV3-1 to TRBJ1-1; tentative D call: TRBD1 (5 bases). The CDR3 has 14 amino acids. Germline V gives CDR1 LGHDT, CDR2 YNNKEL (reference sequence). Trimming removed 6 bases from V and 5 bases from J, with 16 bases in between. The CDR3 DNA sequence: TGTGCCAGCAGTTACCAGGCCAAGGGGACTGAAGCTTTCTTT. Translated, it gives CASSYQAKGTEAFF. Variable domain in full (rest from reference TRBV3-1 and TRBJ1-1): DTAVSQTPKYLVTQMGNDKSIKCEQNLGHDTMYWYKQDSKKFLKIMFSYNNKELIINETVPNRFSPKSPDKAHLNLHINSLELGDSAVYFCASSYQAKGTEAFFGQGTRLTVV.

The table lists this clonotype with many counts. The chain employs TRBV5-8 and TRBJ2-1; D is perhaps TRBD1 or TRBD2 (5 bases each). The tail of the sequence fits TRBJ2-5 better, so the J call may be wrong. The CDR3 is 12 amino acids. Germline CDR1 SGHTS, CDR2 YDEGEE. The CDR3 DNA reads TGTGCCAGCAGCTTGATTGAGGGGAGCCAGTACTTC. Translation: CASSLIEGSQYF.

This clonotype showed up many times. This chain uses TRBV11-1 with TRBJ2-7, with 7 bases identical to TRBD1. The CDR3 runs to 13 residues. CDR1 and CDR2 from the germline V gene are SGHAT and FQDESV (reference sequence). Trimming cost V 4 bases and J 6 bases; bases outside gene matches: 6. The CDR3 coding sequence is TGTGCCAGCAGCTATGGGGACAGAGGCGAGCAGTACTTC. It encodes CASSYGDRGEQYF.

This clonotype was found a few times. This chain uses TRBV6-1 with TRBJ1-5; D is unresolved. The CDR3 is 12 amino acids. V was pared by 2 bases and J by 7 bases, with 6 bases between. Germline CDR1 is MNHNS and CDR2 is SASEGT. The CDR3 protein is CASSEFRQPQHF. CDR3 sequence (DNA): TGTGCCAGCAGTGAATTCCGACAGCCCCAGCATTTT.

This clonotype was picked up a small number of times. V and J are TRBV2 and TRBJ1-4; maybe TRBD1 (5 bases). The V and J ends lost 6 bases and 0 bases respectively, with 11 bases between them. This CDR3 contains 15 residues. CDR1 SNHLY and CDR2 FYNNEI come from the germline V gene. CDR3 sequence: CASRSGRSTNEKLFF. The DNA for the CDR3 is TGTGCCAGCAGATCGGGACGGTCAACTAATGAAAAACTGTTTTTT.

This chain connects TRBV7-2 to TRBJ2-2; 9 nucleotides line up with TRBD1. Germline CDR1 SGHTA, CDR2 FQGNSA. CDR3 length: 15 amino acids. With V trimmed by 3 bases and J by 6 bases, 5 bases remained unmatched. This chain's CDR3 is CASSFDRGTAGELFF. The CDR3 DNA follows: TGTGCCAGCAGCTTTGACAGGGGGACCGCCGGGGAGCTGTTTTTT. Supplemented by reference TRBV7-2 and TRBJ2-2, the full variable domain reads GAGVSQSPSNKVTEKGKDVELRCDPISGHTALYWYRQSLGQGLEFLIYFQGNSAPDKSGLPSDRFSAERTGGSVSTLTIQRTQQEDSAVYLCASSFDRGTAGELFFGEGSRLTVL.

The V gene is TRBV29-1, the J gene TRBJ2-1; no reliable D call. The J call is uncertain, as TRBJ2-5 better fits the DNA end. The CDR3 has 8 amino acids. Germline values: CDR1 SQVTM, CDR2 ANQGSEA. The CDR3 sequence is CSVETQYF. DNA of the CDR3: TGCAGCGTTGAGACCCAGTACTTC.

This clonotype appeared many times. The DNA for the CDR3 is TGTGCCAGCTCACCGGGGGGATTGAAGAGTCAGCCCCAGCATTTT. Translation: CASSPGGLKSQPQHF. V usage is TRBV18 and J usage is TRBJ1-5; the D gene is possibly TRBD1 (5 bases). CDR1 KGHSH and CDR2 LQKENI come from the germline V gene. CDR3 size: 15 residues. The ends were cut back, 3 bases at V and 6 bases at J, with 15 bases in the middle.

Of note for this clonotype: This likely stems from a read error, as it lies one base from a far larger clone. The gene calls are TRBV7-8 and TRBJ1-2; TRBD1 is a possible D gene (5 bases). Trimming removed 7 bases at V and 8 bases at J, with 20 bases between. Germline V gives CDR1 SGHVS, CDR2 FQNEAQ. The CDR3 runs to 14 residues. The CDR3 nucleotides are TGTGCCAGCAACCCGACAGTTCCGAATATCGGCTACACCTTC. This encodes CASNPTVPNIGYTF.

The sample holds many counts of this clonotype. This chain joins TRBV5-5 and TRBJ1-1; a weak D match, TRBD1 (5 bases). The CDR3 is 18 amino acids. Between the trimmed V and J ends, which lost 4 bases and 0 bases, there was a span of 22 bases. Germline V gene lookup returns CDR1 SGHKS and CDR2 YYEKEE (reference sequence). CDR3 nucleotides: TGTGCCAGCAGCGTGGGGATCGGGGCAGTTTCAATGAACACTGAAGCTTTCTTT. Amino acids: CASSVGIGAVSMNTEAFF.

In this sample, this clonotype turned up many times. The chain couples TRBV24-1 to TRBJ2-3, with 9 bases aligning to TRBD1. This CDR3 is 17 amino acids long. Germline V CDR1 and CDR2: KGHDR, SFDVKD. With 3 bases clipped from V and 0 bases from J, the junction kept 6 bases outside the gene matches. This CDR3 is CATSDPRTGVSTDTQYF. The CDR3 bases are TGTGCCACCAGTGATCCAAGGACAGGGGTTAGCACAGATACGCAGTATTTT.

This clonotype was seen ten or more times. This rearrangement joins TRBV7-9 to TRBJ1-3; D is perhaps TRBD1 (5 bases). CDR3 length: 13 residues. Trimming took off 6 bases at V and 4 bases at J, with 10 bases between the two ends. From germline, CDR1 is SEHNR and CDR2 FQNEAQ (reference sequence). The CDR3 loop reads CASRRGSGNTIYF. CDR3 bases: TGTGCCAGCAGGAGGGGCTCCGGAAACACCATATATTTT.

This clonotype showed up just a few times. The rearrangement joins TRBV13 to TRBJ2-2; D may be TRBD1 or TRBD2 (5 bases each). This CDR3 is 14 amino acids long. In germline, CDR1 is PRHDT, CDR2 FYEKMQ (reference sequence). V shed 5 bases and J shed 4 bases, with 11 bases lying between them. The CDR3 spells CASSRGSGTGELFF. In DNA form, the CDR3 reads TGTGCCAGCAGCCGGGGCAGCGGCACCGGGGAGCTGTTTTTT.

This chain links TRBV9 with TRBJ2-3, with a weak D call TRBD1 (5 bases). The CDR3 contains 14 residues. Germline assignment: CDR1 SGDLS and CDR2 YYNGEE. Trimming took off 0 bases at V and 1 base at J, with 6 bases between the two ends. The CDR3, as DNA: TGTGCCAGCAGCGTAGCCAGGGGCACAGATACGCAGTATTTT. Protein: CASSVARGTDTQYF.

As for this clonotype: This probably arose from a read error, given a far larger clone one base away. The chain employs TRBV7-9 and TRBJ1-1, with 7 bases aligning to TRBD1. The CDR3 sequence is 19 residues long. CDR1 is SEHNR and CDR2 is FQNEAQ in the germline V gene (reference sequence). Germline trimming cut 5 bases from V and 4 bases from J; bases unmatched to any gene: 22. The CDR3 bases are TGTGCCAGCAGCCAATACACGGGACAGACAAGCTCGGGGAGCACTGAAGCTTTCTTT. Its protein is CASSQYTGQTSSGSTEAFF. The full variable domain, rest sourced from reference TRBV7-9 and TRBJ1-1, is DTGVSQNPRHKITKRGQNVTFRCDPISEHNRLYWYRQTLGQGPEFLTYFQNEAQLEKSRLLSDRFSAERPKGSFSTLEIQRTEQGDSAMYLCASSQYTGQTSSGSTEAFFGQGTRLTVV.

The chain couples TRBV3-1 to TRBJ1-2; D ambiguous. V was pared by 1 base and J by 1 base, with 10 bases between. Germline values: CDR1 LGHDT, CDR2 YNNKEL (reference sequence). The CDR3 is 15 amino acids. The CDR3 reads CASSQGVGNNYGYTF. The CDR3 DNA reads TGTGCCAGCAGCCAAGGGGTAGGGAATAACTATGGCTACACCTTC.

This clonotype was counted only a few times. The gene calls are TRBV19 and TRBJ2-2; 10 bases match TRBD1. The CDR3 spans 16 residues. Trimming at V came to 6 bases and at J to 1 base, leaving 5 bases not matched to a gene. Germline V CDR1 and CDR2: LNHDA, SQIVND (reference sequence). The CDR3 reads CASSPRDRGNTGELFF. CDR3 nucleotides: TGTGCCAGTAGCCCAAGGGACAGGGGGAACACCGGGGAGCTGTTTTTT.

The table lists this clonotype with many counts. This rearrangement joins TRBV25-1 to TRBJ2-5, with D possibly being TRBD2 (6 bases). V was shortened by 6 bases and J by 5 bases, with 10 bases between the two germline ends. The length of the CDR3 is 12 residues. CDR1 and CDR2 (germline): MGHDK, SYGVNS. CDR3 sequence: CASRAGGETQYF. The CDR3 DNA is TGTGCCAGCAGAGCGGGTGGGGAGACCCAGTACTTC.

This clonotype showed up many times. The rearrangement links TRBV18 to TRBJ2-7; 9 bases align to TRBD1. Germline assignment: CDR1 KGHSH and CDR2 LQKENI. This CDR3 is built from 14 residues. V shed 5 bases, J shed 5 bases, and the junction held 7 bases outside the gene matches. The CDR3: CASSNRDRVNEQYF. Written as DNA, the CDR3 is TGTGCCAGCTCAAACCGGGACAGGGTAAACGAGCAGTACTTC.

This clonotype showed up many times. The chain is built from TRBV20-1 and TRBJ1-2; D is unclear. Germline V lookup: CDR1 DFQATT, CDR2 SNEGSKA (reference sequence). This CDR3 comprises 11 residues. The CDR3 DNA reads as TGCAGCGCCGATACGAACTATGGCTACACCTTC. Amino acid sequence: CSADTNYGYTF.

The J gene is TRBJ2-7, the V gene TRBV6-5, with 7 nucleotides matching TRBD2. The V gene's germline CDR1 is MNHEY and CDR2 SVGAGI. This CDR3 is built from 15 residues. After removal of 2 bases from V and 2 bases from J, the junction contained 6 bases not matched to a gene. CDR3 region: CASSYPVAGPYEQYF. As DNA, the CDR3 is TGTGCCAGCAGTTACCCAGTAGCGGGCCCCTACGAGCAGTACTTC.

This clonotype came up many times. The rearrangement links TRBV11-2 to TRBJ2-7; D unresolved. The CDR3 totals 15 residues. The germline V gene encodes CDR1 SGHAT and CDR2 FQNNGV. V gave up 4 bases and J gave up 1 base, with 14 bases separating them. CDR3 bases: TGTGCCAGCAGCTCCATCTCAACTCGGTCCTACGAGCAGTACTTC. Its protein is CASSSISTRSYEQYF.

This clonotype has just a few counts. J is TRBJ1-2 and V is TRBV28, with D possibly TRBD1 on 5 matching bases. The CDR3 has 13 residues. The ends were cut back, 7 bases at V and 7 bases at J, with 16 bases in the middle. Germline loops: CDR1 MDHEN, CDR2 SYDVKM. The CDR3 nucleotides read TGTGCCAGCACCTCCCGGGACCCAAGTGGCTACACCTTC. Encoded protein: CASTSRDPSGYTF.

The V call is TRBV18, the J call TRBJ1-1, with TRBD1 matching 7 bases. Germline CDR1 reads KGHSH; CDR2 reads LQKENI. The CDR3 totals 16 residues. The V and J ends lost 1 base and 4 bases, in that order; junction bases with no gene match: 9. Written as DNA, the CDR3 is TGTGCCAGCTCACCACGAGGAGCAGGGGGGACCACTGAAGCTTTCTTT. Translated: CASSPRGAGGTTEAFF.

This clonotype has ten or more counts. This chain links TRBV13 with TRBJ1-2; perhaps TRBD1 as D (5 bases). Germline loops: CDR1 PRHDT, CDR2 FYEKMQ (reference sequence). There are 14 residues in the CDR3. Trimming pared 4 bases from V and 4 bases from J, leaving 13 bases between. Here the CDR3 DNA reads TGTGCCAGCAGCTCAAGGGGATCTATCTATGGCTACACCTTC. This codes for CASSSRGSIYGYTF.

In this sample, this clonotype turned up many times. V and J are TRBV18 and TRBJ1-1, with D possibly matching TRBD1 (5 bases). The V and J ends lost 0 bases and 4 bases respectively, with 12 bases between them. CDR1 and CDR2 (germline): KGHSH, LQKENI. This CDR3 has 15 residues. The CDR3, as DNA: TGTGCCAGCTCACCACCGAGGCCAGGGCTCACTGAAGCTTTCTTT. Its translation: CASSPPRPGLTEAFF.

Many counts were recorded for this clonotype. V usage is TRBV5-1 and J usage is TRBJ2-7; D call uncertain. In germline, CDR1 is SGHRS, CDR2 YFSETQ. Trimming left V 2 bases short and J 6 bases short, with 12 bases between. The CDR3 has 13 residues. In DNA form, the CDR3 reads TGCGCCAGCAGCTTAACGTTTGGGGTCGAGCAGTACTTC. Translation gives CASSLTFGVEQYF.